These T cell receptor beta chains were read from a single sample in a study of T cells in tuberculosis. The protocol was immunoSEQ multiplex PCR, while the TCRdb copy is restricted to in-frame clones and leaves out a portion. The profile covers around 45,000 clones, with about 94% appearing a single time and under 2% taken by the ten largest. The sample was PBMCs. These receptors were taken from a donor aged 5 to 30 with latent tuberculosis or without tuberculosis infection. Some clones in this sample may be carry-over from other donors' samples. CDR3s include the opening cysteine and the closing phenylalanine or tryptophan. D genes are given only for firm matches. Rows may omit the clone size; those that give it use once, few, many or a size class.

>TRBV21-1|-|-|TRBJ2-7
TGTGCCAGCAGCAAAGAGTGGGAGCCCCTTGTTTGGTCCTACGAGCAGTACTTC
CASSKEWEPLVWSYEQYF
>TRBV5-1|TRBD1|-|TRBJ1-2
TGCGCCAGCAGCGTTCGGGACAGAGAGTATGGCTACACCTTC
CASSVRDREYGYTF
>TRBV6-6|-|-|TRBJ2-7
TGTGCCAGCACGGACTCCCTCTACGAGCAGTACTTC
CASTDSLYEQYF
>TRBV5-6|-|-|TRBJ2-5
TGTGCCAGCAGCGAACTCGAGGCCCGCGGGGAGACCCAGTACTTC
CASSELEARGETQYF
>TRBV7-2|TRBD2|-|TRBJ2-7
TGTGCCAGCAGCTTAGCGACCGCTAGCGGAGACACCTACGAGCAGTACTTC
CASSLATASGDTYEQYF
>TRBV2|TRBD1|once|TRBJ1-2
TGTGCCAGCCTTGGACAGGGGGCGCGTCATTATGGCTACACCTTC
CASLGQGARHYGYTF
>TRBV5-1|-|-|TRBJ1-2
TGCGCCAGCAGCTTGGCGGTGACGGCGGATGGCTACACCTTC
CASSLAVTADGYTF
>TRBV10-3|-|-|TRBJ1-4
TGTGCCATCAGTGATGCTAAGTCCACCTCTAGGGAAAAACTGTTTTTT
CAISDAKSTSREKLFF
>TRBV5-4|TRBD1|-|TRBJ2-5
TGTGCCAGCAGAAGGGGGCGCGAGGAGACCCAGTACTTC
CASRRGREETQYF
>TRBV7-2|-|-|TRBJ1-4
TGTGCCAGCAGCGCACAAAAAGCAACTAATGAAAAACTGTTTTTT
CASSAQKATNEKLFF
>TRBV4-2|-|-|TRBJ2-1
TGTGCCAGCAGCCAAGATGGTCGGAATGAATGGGGGGACAATGAGCAGTTCTTC
CASSQDGRNEWGDNEQFF
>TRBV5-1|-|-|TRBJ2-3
TGCGCCAGCAGCTTTGGACTAAACTACCGAACAGATACGCAGTATTTT
CASSFGLNYRTDTQYF
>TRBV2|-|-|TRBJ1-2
TGTGCCAGCAGTGCGCAGGGCGCGGTGGATGGCTACACCTTC
CASSAQGAVDGYTF
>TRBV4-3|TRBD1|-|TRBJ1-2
TGCGCCAGCAGCCAATTAAGACAGGGGCATGGTGGCTACACCTTC
CASSQLRQGHGGYTF
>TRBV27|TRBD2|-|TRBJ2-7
TGTGCCAGCAGTTTAAGAGGTCGGGAGGGCGAGCAGTACTTC
CASSLRGREGEQYF
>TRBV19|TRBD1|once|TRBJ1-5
TGTGCCAGTAGTATTTGGACAGGGGGCAATCAGCCCCAGCATTTT
CASSIWTGGNQPQHF
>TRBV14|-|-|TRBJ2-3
TGTGCCAGCAGCCCCCCCAACACAGATACGCAGTATTTT
CASSPPNTDTQYF
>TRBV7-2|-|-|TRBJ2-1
TGTGCCAGCAGCTCCTTTCAGGGCCAAGAGGATAATGAGCAGTTCTTC
CASSSFQGQEDNEQFF
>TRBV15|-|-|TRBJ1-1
TGTGCCACCACCCCGGACAGAGTGAACACTGAAGCTTTCTTT
CATTPDRVNTEAFF
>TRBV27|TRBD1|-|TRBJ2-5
TGTGCCAGCAGTACAACAGGCCGGGACAGGGTCGGGACCCAGTACTTC
CASSTTGRDRVGTQYF
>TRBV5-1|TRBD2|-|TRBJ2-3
TGCGCCAGCAGCTTCATAGCGGGAGGGCCTACTGATACGCAGTATTTT
CASSFIAGGPTDTQYF
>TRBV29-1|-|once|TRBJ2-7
TGCAGCGTTGAAGATCACAGCTACGAGCAGTACTTC
CSVEDHSYEQYF
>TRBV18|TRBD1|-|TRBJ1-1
TGTGCCAGCTCACTCGGGACAGCCCTTGAAGCTTTCTTT
CASSLGTALEAFF
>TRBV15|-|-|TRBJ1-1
TGTGCCACCAGCAGAGAAAAGATTAGGGGGAACACTGAAGCTTTCTTT
CATSREKIRGNTEAFF
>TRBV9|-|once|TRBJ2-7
TGTGCCAGCAGCGTAGGTAGTAGCTCCTACGAGCAGTACTTC
CASSVGSSSYEQYF
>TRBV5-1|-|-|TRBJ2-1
TGCGCCAGCAGCCACGAAGGGGGGGACTCTGAGCAGTTCTTC
CASSHEGGDSEQFF
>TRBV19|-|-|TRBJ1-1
TGTGCCAGTAGTATCGAGAGGAACACTGAAGCTTTCTTT
CASSIERNTEAFF
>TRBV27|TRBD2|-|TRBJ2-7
TGTGCCAGCAGATGGGGAGGGGCCTACGAGCAGTACTTC
CASRWGGAYEQYF
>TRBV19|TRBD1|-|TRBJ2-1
TGTGCCAGTAGTATCGGGACAGACTCCTACAATGAGCAGTTCTTC
CASSIGTDSYNEQFF
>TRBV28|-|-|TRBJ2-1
TGTGCCAGCAGTTTAATAGGGGATGAGCAGTTCTTC
CASSLIGDEQFF
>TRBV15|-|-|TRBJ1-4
TGTGCCACCAGCAGTGGATCGAGGGAAAATGAAAAACTGTTTTTT
CATSSGSRENEKLFF
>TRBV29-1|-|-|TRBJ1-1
TGCAGCGTTCGCTGGGGTCAGGGCACTGAAGCTTTCTTT
CSVRWGQGTEAFF
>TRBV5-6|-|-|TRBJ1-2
TGTGCCAGCAGCTCGGAGGGGCCCTATGGCTACACCTTC
CASSSEGPYGYTF
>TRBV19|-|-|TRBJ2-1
TGTGCCAGTAGTATCCTTTGGGGCCCTTACAATGAGCAGTTCTTC
CASSILWGPYNEQFF
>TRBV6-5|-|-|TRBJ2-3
TGTGCCAGCTCTTCCCTCACAGATACGCAGTATTTT
CASSSLTDTQYF
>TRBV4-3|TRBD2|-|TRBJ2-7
TGCGCCAGCAGCCAAGATCTACTAGCGGAGTCTTCCTACGAGCAGTACTTC
CASSQDLLAESSYEQYF
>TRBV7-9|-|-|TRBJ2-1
TGTGCCAGCAGCGAACCCTCAGGGCGCAATCTTAGCTCCTACAATGAGCAGTTCTTC
CASSEPSGRNLSSYNEQFF
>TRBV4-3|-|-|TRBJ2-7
TGCGCCAGCAGCCAAGATGCAAGCGGGTCAGGCAGACCCTACGAGCAGTACTTC
CASSQDASGSGRPYEQYF
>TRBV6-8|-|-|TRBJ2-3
TGTGCCAGCGCCTGGGAACAGGCGAGCCATAGCACAGATACGCAGTATTTT
CASAWEQASHSTDTQYF
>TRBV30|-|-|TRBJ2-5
TGTGCCTGGAGTGTTCGACTCCGGGAGACCCAGTACTTC
CAWSVRLRETQYF
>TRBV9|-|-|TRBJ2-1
TGTGCCAGCAGCTCCCCCGTGGCGGGATCACCCTACAATGAGCAGTTCTTC
CASSSPVAGSPYNEQFF
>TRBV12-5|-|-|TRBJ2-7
TGTGCTAGTGGTTTGGTACCGGGGTTCTACGAGCAGTACTTC
CASGLVPGFYEQYF
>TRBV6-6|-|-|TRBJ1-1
TGTGCCAGCAGCTACAGGGAGCACCACACTGAAGCTTTCTTT
CASSYREHHTEAFF
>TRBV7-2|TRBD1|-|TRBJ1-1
TGTGCCAGCAGCTCCTCAGACAGGGGGCGGGCTTTCTTT
CASSSSDRGRAFF
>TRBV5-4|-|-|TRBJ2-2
TGTGCCAGCAGCTCCTCGGCCGGGGAGCTGTTTTTT
CASSSSAGELFF
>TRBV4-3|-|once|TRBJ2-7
TGCGCCAGCAGCCAAGACAGGGGCATTGCCGAGCAGTACTTC
CASSQDRGIAEQYF